These T cell receptor beta chains were read from a single sample in a study of identical twins. MiXCR was run by TCRdb on the 5' RACE reads, yielding one entry per CDR3 protein. The sample has 600,000 to 700,000 distinct CDR3 sequences; approximately 22% are singletons. The data also belong to a second study, concerning T cells expressing NK-cell markers.

The specimen sequenced was PBMCs. Every receptor here comes from a woman younger than 35 in good health. CDR3s include the opening cysteine and the closing phenylalanine or tryptophan. A D gene is named only where the DNA matches it firmly. Size is omitted from some rows. Given values are once, few, many or a class for expanded clones.

V	D	J	size	DNA	CDR3
TRBV5-1	-	TRBJ2-7	-	TGCGCCAGCAGCTTGGCCGTGAGGGACGAGCAGTACTTC	CASSLAVRDEQYF
TRBV19	-	TRBJ2-1	-	TGTGCCAGCAGGTTTAGGGATAGCGATGAGCAGTTCTTC	CASRFRDSDEQFF
TRBV29-1	TRBD2	TRBJ2-5	few	TGCAGCGGTTATGGGACTAGCGGGGAAGAGACCCAGTACTTC	CSGYGTSGEETQYF
TRBV7-6	-	TRBJ2-7	few	TGTGCCAGCAGCTTACCCGGACAGGAGCAGTACTTC	CASSLPGQEQYF
TRBV9	-	TRBJ2-4	-	TGTGCCAGCAGCGTAGGGGGGGGGACAAGAGGTGGCATTCAGTACTTC	CASSVGGGTRGGIQYF
TRBV5-6	-	TRBJ2-1	-	TGTGCCAGCAGCTTATTATCGGGGGCTCCGCAGTTCTTC	CASSLLSGAPQFF
TRBV20-1	-	TRBJ2-7	-	TGCAGTGCTAGAGAGGGCCCACTGCCTCCCTACGAGCAGTACTTC	CSAREGPLPPYEQYF
TRBV5-1	-	TRBJ2-3	few	TGCGCCAGCAGCTTTAGTTTTCAGGGATTGGATACGCAGTATTTT	CASSFSFQGLDTQYF
TRBV5-1	TRBD2	TRBJ2-1	-	TGCGCCAGCAGGACTACTAGCGGGAGCCACAATGAGCAGTTCTTC	CASRTTSGSHNEQFF
TRBV20-1	TRBD2	TRBJ2-5	-	TGCAGTGCTAGAGCACTAGCGGTCATCCAAGAGACCCAGTACTTC	CSARALAVIQETQYF
TRBV5-1	TRBD2	TRBJ2-7	-	TGTGCCAGCAGCTCGCCGGGACTATCCTACGAGCAGTACTTC	CASSSPGLSYEQYF